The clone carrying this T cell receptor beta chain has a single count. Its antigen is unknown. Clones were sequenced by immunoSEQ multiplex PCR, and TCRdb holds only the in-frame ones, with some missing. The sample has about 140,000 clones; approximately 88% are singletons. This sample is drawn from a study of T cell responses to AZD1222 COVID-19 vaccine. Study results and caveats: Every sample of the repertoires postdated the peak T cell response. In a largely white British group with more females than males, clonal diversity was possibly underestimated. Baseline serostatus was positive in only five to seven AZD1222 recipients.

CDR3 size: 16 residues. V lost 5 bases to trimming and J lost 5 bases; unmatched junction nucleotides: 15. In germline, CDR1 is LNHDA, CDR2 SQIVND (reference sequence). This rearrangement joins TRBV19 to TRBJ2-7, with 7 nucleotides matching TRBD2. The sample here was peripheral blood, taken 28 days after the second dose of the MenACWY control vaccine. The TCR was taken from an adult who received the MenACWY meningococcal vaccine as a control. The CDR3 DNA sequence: TGTGCCAGTAGTCCCCGGGGAGGTAGCGGGTCTGACGAGCAGTACTTC. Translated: CASSPRGGSGSDEQYF.